These 7 T cell receptor beta chains came from one sample sequenced in a study of glioma-infiltrating T cells after dendritic cell vaccination (dated by TCRdb to about 2016). Libraries came from the immunoSEQ multiplex PCR assay. The clones in this table, taken by TCRdb from immuneACCESS, are in-frame only. Not every clone is retained; where verified, under half of the shortfall comes from an unresolved V gene, and the cause of the rest is unknown. For this sample there are about 92,000 clones; 86% appear just once. The ten top clones hold 15% to 18% of the sample. The specimen comprised blood, sampled before dendritic cell vaccination. The receptor source for this set is a human donor with glioblastoma.

The rearrangement joins TRBV2 to TRBJ1-1, with 9 bases that match TRBD1. Germline V CDR1 and CDR2: SNHLY, FYNNEI. The CDR3 loop spans 14 amino acids. With V trimmed by 6 bases and J by 4 bases, 6 bases remained unmatched. As DNA, the CDR3 is TGTGCCAGCAGGGGGACAGGGAGGCGCACTGAAGCTTTCTTT. Translation gives CASRGTGRRTEAFF.

This clone came up many times. This rearrangement joins TRBV6-4 to TRBJ2-2, with D possibly being TRBD2 (5 bases). The CDR3 contains 13 residues. Germline values: CDR1 MRHNA, CDR2 SNTAGT. V was pared by 8 bases and J by 1 base, with 8 bases between. This CDR3 reads CASSRGNTGELFF. CDR3 nucleotide sequence: TGTGCCAGCTCCCGGGGGAACACCGGGGAGCTGTTTTTT.

This clone was picked up one time. This rearrangement joins TRBV7-9 to TRBJ1-1; no clear D. The CDR3 is 12 residues long. Germline V gene data show CDR1 as SEHNR and CDR2 as FQNEAQ (reference sequence). V lost 3 bases and J lost 1, with 3 bases in between. DNA for the CDR3: TGTGCCAGCAGCTTCAAGAACACTGAAGCTTTCTTT. Amino acid sequence: CASSFKNTEAFF.

The J gene is TRBJ2-3, the V gene TRBV15, with 7 bases fitting TRBD1. With 1 base clipped from V and 2 bases from J, the junction kept 3 bases outside the gene matches. The germline V gene encodes CDR1 LNHNV and CDR2 YYDKDF (reference sequence). The CDR3 runs 15 residues. The CDR3 is CATSRGDRDTDTQYF. In nucleotides, the CDR3 is TGTGCCACCAGCAGAGGAGACAGGGACACAGATACGCAGTATTTT.

The gene calls are TRBV5-4 and TRBJ1-4, with TRBD1 matching over 7 bases. The CDR3 totals 14 residues. V shed 1 base and J 8 bases; nucleotides not matched to a gene: 5. Germline values: CDR1 SGHNT, CDR2 YYREEE (reference sequence). The CDR3 region has the DNA TGTGCCAGCAGCTTGCAGGGGGGTGTAGAAAAACTGTTTTTT. Translated, it gives CASSLQGGVEKLFF.

V usage is TRBV6-1 and J usage is TRBJ2-2, with 11 bases aligning to TRBD1. In germline, CDR1 is MNHNS, CDR2 SASEGT. Trimming cost V 3 bases and J 4 bases; bases outside gene matches: 4. The CDR3 runs 16 residues. Written as DNA, the CDR3 is TGTGCCAGCAGTGACACCGGGACAGGGGGCACCGGGGAGCTGTTTTTT. Its protein product is CASSDTGTGGTGELFF.

This chain joins TRBV6-7 and TRBJ1-2; 8 nucleotides agree with TRBD1. TRBV6-7 falls under the ORF class, with uncertain function. The V and J ends lost 2 bases and 2 bases, in that order; junction bases with no gene match: 4. The CDR3 covers 15 residues. The CDR3 sequence is CASSYADRANYGYTF. Here the CDR3 DNA reads TGTGCCAGCAGTTACGCGGACAGGGCCAACTATGGCTACACCTTC.